This is a list of T cell receptor beta chains from one sample in a study of T cell changes during pregnancy in multiple sclerosis. Assay: immunoSEQ multiplex PCR; the TCRdb copy retains only in-frame clones and omits some. Of under 85,000 clones listed, 85% to 95% are singletons. The sample here was CD4+ T cells from peripheral blood mononuclear cells, taken in the second trimester of pregnancy. All receptors derive from a female donor with multiple sclerosis, enrolled in a pregnancy study. CDR3s include the opening cysteine and the closing phenylalanine or tryptophan. Rows may omit the clone size; those that give it use once, few, many or a size class.

clone_size,v_call,j_call,cdr3_aa
.,TRBV2,TRBJ2-5,CASSEAGGIEHF
.,TRBV20-1,TRBJ2-7,CSATQGSEQYF
.,TRBV30,TRBJ1-1,CAWNGGANTEAFF
.,TRBV19,TRBJ2-2,CASTPDRVAGELFF
.,TRBV28,TRBJ1-4,CASSLGRNEKLFF
once,TRBV4-3,TRBJ2-3,CASSQGPGGGGLRDTQYF
.,TRBV6-5,TRBJ1-6,CASSPGSSSPLHF
.,TRBV27,TRBJ1-2,CASTPLGQLNYGYTF
.,TRBV6-6,TRBJ1-3,CASSSGDREGNTIYF
.,TRBV13,TRBJ1-1,CASSTLRGSTEAFF
.,TRBV4-1,TRBJ2-7,CASSQEAQGIYEQYF
.,TRBV29-1,TRBJ2-3,CSVRGRVTDTQYF
.,TRBV9,TRBJ1-2,CASSGDRGYGYTF
.,TRBV7-3,TRBJ2-1,CASSFGAGGNEQFF
.,TRBV29-1,TRBJ2-3,CSGRTGTVSADTQYF
.,TRBV19,TRBJ2-1,CASSIGGRAINEQFF
.,TRBV28,TRBJ2-2,CASRYRPGLAGKNTGELFF
.,TRBV5-8,TRBJ2-1,CASSSPQDFKDRGNEQFF
.,TRBV2,TRBJ1-1,CASSEAEGARAFF
.,TRBV14,TRBJ1-1,CASSQNGNTEAFF
.,TRBV15,TRBJ1-5,CATSRDRVSNQPQHF
.,TRBV27,TRBJ2-3,CASKLQGSTDTQYF
few,TRBV4-3,TRBJ2-2,CASSQEPAGDTGELFF
.,TRBV30,TRBJ2-5,CAWSRGGVGSETQYF
.,TRBV19,TRBJ2-1,CASRAGGDNEQFF
.,TRBV4-2,TRBJ1-5,CASSQDLLNSNQPQHF
.,TRBV5-1,TRBJ2-7,CASTSSTGYEQYF
.,TRBV9,TRBJ2-5,CASSAGRGETQYF